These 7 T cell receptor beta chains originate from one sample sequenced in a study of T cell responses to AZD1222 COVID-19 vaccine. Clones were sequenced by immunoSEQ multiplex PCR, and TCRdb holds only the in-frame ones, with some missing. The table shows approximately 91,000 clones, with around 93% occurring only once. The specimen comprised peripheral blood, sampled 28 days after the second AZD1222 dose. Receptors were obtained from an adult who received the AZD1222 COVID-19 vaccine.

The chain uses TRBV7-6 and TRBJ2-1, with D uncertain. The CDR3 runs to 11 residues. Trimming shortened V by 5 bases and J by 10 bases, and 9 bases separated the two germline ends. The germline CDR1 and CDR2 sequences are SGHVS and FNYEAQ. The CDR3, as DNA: TGTGCCAGCAGCCCCAGTGGAGAGCAGTTCTTC. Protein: CASSPSGEQFF.

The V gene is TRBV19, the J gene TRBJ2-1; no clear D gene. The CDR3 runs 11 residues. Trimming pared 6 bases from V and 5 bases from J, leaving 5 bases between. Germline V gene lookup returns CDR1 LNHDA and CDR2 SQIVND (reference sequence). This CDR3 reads CASSSNNEQFF. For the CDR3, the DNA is TGTGCCAGTAGCTCTAACAATGAGCAGTTCTTC.

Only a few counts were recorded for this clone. The CDR3 DNA reads as TGTGCCAGCAGCTTAACGTCGGGGTTTTTTGGGACACCAAACACCGGGGAGCTGTTTTTT. It translates to CASSLTSGFFGTPNTGELFF. This sequence joins TRBV7-3 and TRBJ2-2; maybe TRBD1 (6 bases). The CDR3 runs to 20 residues. The V gene's germline CDR1 is SGHTA and CDR2 FQGTGA. Trimming removed 0 bases at V and 2 bases at J, with 22 bases between.

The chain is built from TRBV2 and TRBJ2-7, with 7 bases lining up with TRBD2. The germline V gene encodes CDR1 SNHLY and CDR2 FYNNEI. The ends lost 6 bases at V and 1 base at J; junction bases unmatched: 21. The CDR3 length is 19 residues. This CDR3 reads CASRALGRGNRPGSYEQYF. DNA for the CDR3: TGTGCCAGCAGAGCCCTAGGGCGGGGGAACCGCCCCGGGTCCTACGAGCAGTACTTC.

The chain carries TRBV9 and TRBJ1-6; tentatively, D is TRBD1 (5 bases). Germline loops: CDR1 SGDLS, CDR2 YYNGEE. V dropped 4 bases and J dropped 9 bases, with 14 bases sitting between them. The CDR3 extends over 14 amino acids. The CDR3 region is CASSLARDFSPLHF. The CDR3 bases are TGTGCCAGCAGCTTAGCCAGGGATTTTTCACCCCTCCACTTT. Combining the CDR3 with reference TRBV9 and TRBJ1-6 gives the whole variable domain DSGVTQTPKHLITATGQRVTLRCSPRSGDLSVYWYQQSLDQGLQFLIQYYNGEERAKGNILERFSAQQFPDLHSELNLSSLELGDSALYFCASSLARDFSPLHFGNGTRLTVT.

The CDR3 protein is CSVIRGQGYEQYF. CDR3 in DNA: TGCAGCGTAATAAGGGGACAGGGCTACGAGCAGTACTTC. The chain uses TRBV29-1 and TRBJ2-7; 9 positions match TRBD1. This CDR3 spans 13 amino acids. The trim removed 6 bases at V and 3 bases at J, leaving 6 bases unmatched. Germline CDR1 SQVTM, CDR2 ANQGSEA.

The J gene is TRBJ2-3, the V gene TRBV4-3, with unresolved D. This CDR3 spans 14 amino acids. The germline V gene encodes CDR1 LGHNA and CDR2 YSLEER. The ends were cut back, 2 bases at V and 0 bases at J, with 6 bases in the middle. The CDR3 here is CASSQFTSTDTQYF. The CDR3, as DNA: TGCGCCAGCAGCCAATTTACAAGCACAGATACGCAGTATTTT.